Presented here are 19 T cell receptor beta chains from one specimen sequenced in a study of blood T cells in healthy people across ages. A second roughly 6 to 12 cycle PCR used barcoded and J-beta primers. Via MiXCR, TCRdb re-called the 5' RACE reads, giving one row per CDR3 protein. In the table there are over a million distinct CDR3 sequences, 59% of which are singletons. The source material was blood. The receptors come from a young man in good health.

This clonotype occurred a few times. The chain has TRBV7-2 and TRBJ1-4; tentatively, D is TRBD1 (5 bases). V lost 5 bases, J lost 6 bases, and 13 bases lay in between. Germline assignment: CDR1 SGHTA and CDR2 FQGNSA. The CDR3 totals 14 residues. CDR3 nucleotides: TGTGCCAGCAGCCCCAGGGCAGGAGATGAAAAACTGTTTTTT. It specifies CASSPRAGDEKLFF.

This clonotype was counted between two and nine times. This rearrangement joins TRBV20-1 to TRBJ2-7, with D possibly matching TRBD2 (5 bases). Per germline, CDR1 DFQATT and CDR2 SNEGSKA (reference sequence). CDR3 length: 12 residues. Trimming removed 1 base from V and 5 bases from J, with 9 bases in between. CDR3 region: CSARGGVDEQYF. The CDR3 coding sequence is TGCAGTGCTAGAGGGGGAGTCGACGAGCAGTACTTC.

This clonotype was detected only once. At one end the junction does not follow the germline gene, possibly because of a read error. This chain connects TRBV5-1 to TRBJ2-7, with D perhaps TRBD1 (5 bases). The CDR3 is 15 residues long. The germline V gene has CDR1 SGHRS and CDR2 YFSETQ. The CDR3 DNA is TGCGCCAGCAGCTTGGACACAGGATCTTCCTACGAGCGGTACTTC. Translated, it gives CASSLDTGSSYERYF.

The chain employs TRBV7-9 and TRBJ2-4, with a possible D match to TRBD2 (6 bases). The J call may be faulty, since TRBJ2-7 better matches the DNA end. Germline V gene sequence: CDR1 SEHNR, CDR2 FQNEAQ (reference sequence). The CDR3 runs 13 residues. CDR3 region: CASTSRGRHEQYF. CDR3 nucleotides: TGTGCCAGCACCTCCCGGGGGAGGCACGAGCAGTACTTC.

The chain joins TRBV3-1 to TRBJ2-7; D perhaps matches TRBD1 (6 bases). The V and J ends lost 4 bases and 6 bases respectively, with 16 bases between them. The CDR3 extends over 14 amino acids. Per the germline V gene, CDR1 is LGHDT and CDR2 is YNNKEL (reference sequence). CDR3 in amino acids: CASSPLQWGLEQYF. The DNA for the CDR3 is TGTGCCAGCAGCCCGCTACAGTGGGGGCTCGAGCAGTACTTC.

V usage is TRBV18 and J usage is TRBJ1-5; D perhaps matches TRBD1 (5 bases). The germline V gene has CDR1 KGHSH and CDR2 LQKENI. V was shortened by 3 bases and J by 8 bases, with 11 bases between the two germline ends. CDR3 length: 13 residues. DNA of the CDR3: TGTGCCAGCTCACCGGGGGGATCGAAGCCCCAGCATTTT. It codes for CASSPGGSKPQHF. The complete variable domain, with remaining parts taken from reference TRBV18 and TRBJ1-5, reads NAGVMQNPRHLVRRRGQEARLRCSPMKGHSHVYWYRQLPEEGLKFMVYLQKENIIDESGMPKERFSAEFPKEGPSILRIQQVVRGDSAAYFCASSPGGSKPQHFGDGTRLSIL.

Remarks on this clonotype: The junction differs from germline at one of its ends, possibly a read error. The chain has TRBV4-3 and TRBJ2-7, with D possibly being TRBD1 (6 bases). There are 17 residues in the CDR3. CDR1 and CDR2 (germline): LGHNA, YSLEER. The CDR3 loop is CAGSQESFGTTSYEQYF. The CDR3 coding sequence is TGCGCCGGCAGCCAAGAAAGTTTCGGGACAACCTCCTACGAGCAGTACTTC.

The chain carries TRBV5-1 and TRBJ2-7, with 8 bases fitting TRBD1. The CDR3 consists of 14 residues. CDR1 is SGHRS and CDR2 is YFSETQ in the germline V gene. Unmatched junction bases numbered 13, after V lost 4 bases and J lost 10 bases. The DNA for the CDR3 is TGCGCCAGCAGCCCCCGGGACAGGTCTGGGGCCCAGTACTTC. Translated: CASSPRDRSGAQYF.

V usage is TRBV29-1 and J usage is TRBJ2-1; 10 bases line up with TRBD2. Germline V gene lookup returns CDR1 SQVTM and CDR2 ANQGSEA. CDR3 size: 13 residues. Losses at the gene ends were 4 bases for V and 9 bases for J; bases not matched to a gene: 6. CDR3 in amino acids: CSVGSGLASEQFF. The CDR3 DNA reads as TGCAGCGTTGGTTCGGGACTAGCGAGTGAGCAGTTCTTC.

This clonotype was seen a handful of times. The V call is TRBV10-3, the J call TRBJ2-7, with 10 bases lining up with TRBD1. The CDR3 runs 14 residues. V shed 8 bases, J shed 3 bases, and the junction held 7 bases outside the gene matches. Germline CDR1 and CDR2: ENHRY and SYGVKD. CDR3 coding DNA: TGTGCCATCGGGACAGGGGTGCCCCACTACGAGCAGTACTTC. Translation gives CAIGTGVPHYEQYF.

V and J are TRBV3-1 and TRBJ2-5; no reliable D call. In germline, CDR1 is LGHDT, CDR2 YNNKEL (reference sequence). This CDR3 is built from 12 residues. Trimming shortened V by 0 bases and J by 5 bases, and 4 bases separated the two germline ends. DNA of the CDR3: TGTGCCAGCAGCCAAGATCCCGAGACCCAGTACTTC. It specifies CASSQDPETQYF.

This clonotype was detected only a few times. This sequence joins TRBV27 and TRBJ1-2; D perhaps matches TRBD1 (5 bases). The CDR3 consists of 17 residues. Looked up from germline, CDR1 is MNHEY and CDR2 is SMNVEV (reference sequence). V gave up 1 base and J gave up 0 bases, with 15 bases separating them. CDR3 sequence (DNA): TGTGCCAGCAGTTTATTAATCGGTGGGGCTACTAACTATGGCTACACCTTC. This sequence encodes CASSLLIGGATNYGYTF.

This chain connects TRBV6-2 or TRBV6-3 to TRBJ2-1, with D maybe TRBD2 (6 bases). V lost 7 bases, J lost 7 bases, and 14 bases lay in between. This CDR3 is 13 amino acids long. Germline values: CDR1 MNHEY, CDR2 SVGEGT. The CDR3 sequence: CASTHGTLNEQFF. As DNA, the CDR3 is TGTGCCAGCACCCACGGGACTCTTAATGAGCAGTTCTTC.

The chain links TRBV6-5 to TRBJ2-1, with D possibly being TRBD1 (5 bases). This CDR3 contains 15 residues. V was trimmed by 5 bases and J by 10 bases, leaving 21 bases between them. CDR1 is MNHEY and CDR2 is SVGAGI in the germline V gene. CDR3 nucleotide sequence: TGTGCCAGCAGTACACAGGTGACGAGGACCTCCGAGCAGTTCTTC. Translation: CASSTQVTRTSEQFF.

V usage is TRBV28 and J usage is TRBJ2-1, with a weak D call TRBD2 (7 bases). The V and J ends lost 6 bases and 0 bases respectively, with 12 bases between them. The CDR3 has 15 amino acids. Looked up from germline, CDR1 is MDHEN and CDR2 is SYDVKM. The CDR3 DNA reads as TGTGCCAGCAGGCCAAGGGGGGGCTCCTACAATGAGCAGTTCTTC. It codes for CASRPRGGSYNEQFF.

The chain carries TRBV4-1 and TRBJ1-5; D call uncertain. This CDR3 has 15 amino acids. CDR1 is MGHRA and CDR2 is YSYEKL in the germline V gene. The germline V and J ends were trimmed by 2 bases and 1 base, with 9 bases remaining between them. The CDR3 coding sequence is TGCGCCAGCAGCCAATATCCCGGGAGCAATCAGCCCCAGCATTTT. Translation: CASSQYPGSNQPQHF.

This clonotype occurred a few times. The chain recombines TRBV5-1 with TRBJ2-5; 8 nucleotides agree with TRBD2. The CDR3 runs 15 residues. Germline CDR1 is SGHRS and CDR2 is YFSETQ. V trimming: 4 bases; J trimming: 0 bases; junction bases outside the gene matches: 5. The CDR3 is CASSVTSGYQETQYF. In DNA form, the CDR3 reads TGCGCCAGCAGCGTAACTAGCGGCTACCAAGAGACCCAGTACTTC.

This clonotype was seen a few times. This chain links TRBV7-2 with TRBJ2-3, with D possibly called TRBD1 or TRBD2 (5 bases each). This CDR3 is built from 14 residues. Trimming removed 7 bases from V and 1 base from J, with 12 bases in between. The V gene's germline CDR1 is SGHTA and CDR2 FQGNSA. The DNA of the CDR3 is TGTGCCAGCAATCTAGTGGGGGGCACAGATACGCAGTATTTT. It is translated as CASNLVGGTDTQYF.

J is TRBJ2-1 and V is TRBV7-2, with D perhaps matching TRBD2 (5 bases). Germline CDR1 SGHTA, CDR2 FQGNSA. The CDR3 is 13 residues long. The V end lost 5 bases, the J end lost 8 bases, and 13 bases lay between the germline ends. The CDR3 region is CASSRGAWDEQFF. The CDR3 DNA is TGTGCCAGCAGCCGGGGAGCTTGGGATGAGCAGTTCTTC.